The 24 T cell receptor beta chains below all came from one sample that was sequenced in a study of blood T cell repertoires in COVID-19. Profiled with immunoSEQ multiplex PCR; TCRdb holds only in-frame clones, not every one. The sample lists 51,000 or so clones, just under 90% occurring once. Sequenced input: peripheral blood. These receptors were obtained from a man older than 75 with active or convalescent COVID-19.

This chain connects TRBV24-1 to TRBJ2-5; 12 bases line up with TRBD2. V dropped 3 bases and J dropped 1; count of bases not matched to a gene: 11. Germline loops: CDR1 KGHDR, CDR2 SFDVKD. The CDR3 totals 19 residues. CDR3 amino acids: CATSDPSGGTSGPQETQYF. The DNA for the CDR3 is TGTGCCACCAGTGATCCCTCGGGCGGGACTAGCGGGCCCCAAGAGACCCAGTACTTC.

The V and J genes are TRBV7-8 and TRBJ1-1, with D uncertain. V lost 5 bases and J lost 3, with 13 bases in between. The CDR3 has 14 amino acids. Per germline, CDR1 SGHVS and CDR2 FQNEAQ. Written as DNA, the CDR3 is TGTGCCAGCAGCATCACAGACGGTTACACTGAAGCTTTCTTT. Protein sequence: CASSITDGYTEAFF.

The rearrangement joins TRBV6-6 to TRBJ1-6; D is ambiguous. From germline, CDR1 is MNHNY and CDR2 SVGAGI (reference sequence). The length of the CDR3 is 16 residues. Deletions cut 5 bases from V and 1 base from J, with 12 bases between. This CDR3 reads CASSPVGGSYNSPLHF. CDR3 nucleotides: TGTGCCAGCAGTCCGGTCGGAGGGTCCTATAATTCACCCCTCCACTTT.

The chain employs TRBV27 and TRBJ1-6, with D perhaps TRBD1 (6 bases). The CDR3 totals 14 residues. V lost 3 bases and J 11 bases, leaving 14 bases between the germline ends. The V gene's germline CDR1 is MNHEY and CDR2 SMNVEV (reference sequence). CDR3 bases: TGTGCCAGCAGTTTTACAGGGTTTAGGACACCCCTCCACTTT. Translation: CASSFTGFRTPLHF.

This chain uses TRBV27 with TRBJ1-5; 7 bases align to TRBD1. The J segment lost 0 bases and the V segment lost 2 bases, leaving 4 bases of the junction unmatched. CDR3 length: 16 residues. The germline V gene has CDR1 MNHEY and CDR2 SMNVEV (reference sequence). The CDR3 loop reads CASSLGTAYSNQPQHF. The CDR3 DNA sequence: TGTGCCAGCAGTTTAGGGACAGCTTATAGCAATCAGCCCCAGCATTTT.

The V and J genes are TRBV7-2 and TRBJ1-3; a weak D match, TRBD1 (6 bases). The germline V and J ends were trimmed by 5 bases and 0 bases, with 14 bases remaining between them. Germline V lookup: CDR1 SGHTA, CDR2 FQGNSA. The CDR3 length is 16 residues. The CDR3 here is CASSPRTVGSGNTIYF. DNA of the CDR3: TGTGCCAGCAGCCCCCGGACAGTTGGCTCTGGAAACACCATATATTTT.

This clone was seen just once. The chain couples TRBV28 to TRBJ1-5; weak D call: TRBD1 (5 bases). Per germline, CDR1 MDHEN and CDR2 SYDVKM. The CDR3 is 15 residues long. Trimming shortened V by 3 bases and J by 1 base, and 10 bases separated the two germline ends. In DNA, the CDR3 is TGTGCCAGCAGTTTGACGGGGGGAAGCAATCAGCCCCAGCATTTT. It codes for CASSLTGGSNQPQHF.

J is TRBJ1-4 and V is TRBV10-3; 7 bases line up with TRBD1. The CDR3 has 15 amino acids. Looked up from germline, CDR1 is ENHRY and CDR2 is SYGVKD. V dropped 6 bases and J dropped 4; count of bases not matched to a gene: 8. CDR3 loop: CAISGEGQINEKLFF. The CDR3 nucleotides are TGTGCCATCAGCGGAGAGGGACAGATTAATGAAAAACTGTTTTTT.

This rearrangement joins TRBV7-2 to TRBJ2-6; no definite D call. The CDR3 is 16 residues long. Trimming took 4 bases from V and 0 from J, leaving 10 bases between them. Germline V gene lookup returns CDR1 SGHTA and CDR2 FQGNSA. Here the CDR3 reads CASSSQTLSGANVLTF. The CDR3, as DNA: TGTGCCAGCAGCTCACAGACCCTCTCTGGGGCCAACGTCCTGACTTTC.

The chain joins TRBV27 to TRBJ2-7; 7 nucleotides agree with TRBD2. The length of the CDR3 is 16 residues. The germline CDR1 and CDR2 sequences are MNHEY and SMNVEV (reference sequence). With 5 bases clipped from V and 3 bases from J, the junction kept 13 bases outside the gene matches. The CDR3 DNA is TGTGCCAGCAGTCCGGAGCCGGGACTAAGGTACTACGAGCAGTACTTC. It yields the protein CASSPEPGLRYYEQYF.

The V gene is TRBV19, the J gene TRBJ1-6, with no clear D. The germline V gene encodes CDR1 LNHDA and CDR2 SQIVND (reference sequence). The CDR3 contains 14 residues. Between the trimmed V and J ends, which lost 3 bases and 8 bases, there was a span of 11 bases. The CDR3 region is CASSIGEDDSPLHF. In DNA form, the CDR3 reads TGTGCCAGTAGTATCGGGGAAGATGATTCACCCCTCCACTTT.

The gene calls are TRBV28 and TRBJ1-3; possible D gene TRBD1, 6 bases. V shed 6 bases and J shed 2 bases, with 14 bases lying between them. Germline lookup yields CDR1 MDHEN and CDR2 SYDVKM. The CDR3 sequence is 15 residues long. CDR3 sequence: CASSPGGGAGNTIYF. CDR3 sequence (DNA): TGTGCCAGCAGCCCCGGTGGGGGCGCTGGAAACACCATATATTTT.

This chain connects TRBV13 to TRBJ2-3; D is uncertain. Germline assignment: CDR1 PRHDT and CDR2 FYEKMQ (reference sequence). V was pared by 1 base and J by 7 bases, with 6 bases between. The CDR3 spans 12 residues. As DNA, the CDR3 is TGTGCCAGCAGCTTAGACAGAAATACGCAGTATTTT. It encodes CASSLDRNTQYF.

This rearrangement joins TRBV29-1 to TRBJ2-5; 7 nucleotides align to TRBD1. Germline CDR1 and CDR2: SQVTM and ANQGSEA. The CDR3 consists of 13 residues. After removal of 6 bases from V and 2 bases from J, the junction contained 6 bases not matched to a gene. The CDR3 DNA is TGCAGCGTAGCCGGGACAGCACAAGAGACCCAGTACTTC. Residues: CSVAGTAQETQYF.

This chain joins TRBV20-1 and TRBJ2-7; perhaps TRBD2 as D (6 bases). Trimming took 3 bases from V and 3 from J, leaving 12 bases between them. Looked up from germline, CDR1 is DFQATT and CDR2 is SNEGSKA (reference sequence). The CDR3 has 13 amino acids. CDR3 coding DNA: TGCAGTGCTAGTAAGGTAGCGGTCTACGAGCAGTACTTC. Its protein product is CSASKVAVYEQYF.

This chain joins TRBV5-4 and TRBJ2-3; D gene uncertain. V was cut by 1 base and J by 2 bases, with 11 bases left in between. The CDR3 is 15 amino acids. Per germline, CDR1 SGHNT and CDR2 YYREEE (reference sequence). CDR3: CASSLRSGPTDTQYF. The CDR3 DNA follows: TGTGCCAGCAGCTTGAGGTCAGGCCCCACAGATACGCAGTATTTT.

This clone is a singleton in its sample. The rearrangement joins TRBV7-9 to TRBJ1-5, with 7 bases that match TRBD1. Germline V gene data show CDR1 as SEHNR and CDR2 as FQNEAQ (reference sequence). This CDR3 spans 15 amino acids. V was clipped by 6 bases and J by 1 base; unmatched bases: 6. In DNA, the CDR3 is TGTGCCAGCAGTCTTCAGGGGGAGAGCAATCAGCCCCAGCATTTT. Residues: CASSLQGESNQPQHF.

This rearrangement joins TRBV7-2 to TRBJ1-6; D unclear. CDR1 is SGHTA, CDR2 FQGNSA, per germline. The CDR3 spans 16 residues. Trimming removed 2 bases at V and 9 bases at J, with 17 bases between. The CDR3 DNA reads as TGTGCCAGCAGCTTAAGGTCCGGGAAAATTTTTTCACCCCTCCACTTT. Translated, it gives CASSLRSGKIFSPLHF.

CDR3: CASSTHRGDYGYTF. The CDR3 DNA reads as TGTGCCAGTAGTACCCACAGGGGGGACTATGGCTACACCTTC. The gene calls are TRBV19 and TRBJ1-2; 8 nucleotides agree with TRBD1. CDR1 and CDR2 from the germline V gene are LNHDA and SQIVND (reference sequence). Unmatched junction bases numbered 4, after V lost 4 bases and J lost 3 bases. CDR3 length equals 14 residues.

In its sample, this clone was seen once. The chain has TRBV5-4 and TRBJ1-5; TRBD1 aligns across 7 bases. The V gene's germline CDR1 is SGHNT and CDR2 YYREEE (reference sequence). This CDR3 comprises 15 residues. V shed 5 bases and J 3 bases; nucleotides not matched to a gene: 8. The CDR3 bases are TGTGCCAGCAGTTTTGACAGGGAACCCAATCAGCCCCAGCATTTT. The encoded protein is CASSFDREPNQPQHF. Together with reference TRBV5-4 and TRBJ1-5, the CDR3 gives the full variable domain: ETGVTQSPTHLIKTRGQQVTLRCSSQSGHNTVSWYQQALGQGPQFIFQYYREEENGRGNFPPRFSGLQFPNYSSELNVNALELDDSALYLCASSFDREPNQPQHFGDGTRLSIL.

The genes are TRBV5-1 and TRBJ2-7; 11 nucleotides line up with TRBD2. This CDR3 region has 15 residues. Germline values: CDR1 SGHRS, CDR2 YFSETQ. The trim removed 4 bases at V and 4 bases at J, leaving 7 bases unmatched. This chain's CDR3 is CASSPVLAGGYEQYF. CDR3 coding DNA: TGCGCCAGCAGCCCCGTTCTAGCGGGAGGATACGAGCAGTACTTC.

The chain recombines TRBV12-3 or TRBV12-4 with TRBJ1-4, with a tentative D call TRBD1 (5 bases). V lost 3 bases, J lost 9 bases, and 11 bases lay in between. CDR3 length equals 13 residues. Here the CDR3 DNA reads TGTGCCAGCAGTTTGGGCGGGACGAAAAAACTGTTTTTT. This gives the protein CASSLGGTKKLFF.

This chain uses TRBV21-1 with TRBJ1-5; the table's D call, TRBD1, has no DNA check behind it. TRBV21-1 is shown as a pseudogene. CDR3 length: 15 amino acids. The CDR3, as DNA: TGTGCCAGCACCGAAGACAGCTATAGCAATCAGCCCCAGCATTTT. Encoded protein: CASTEDSYSNQPQHF.

The J gene is TRBJ2-7, the V gene TRBV4-1; 8 bases agree with TRBD2. Trimming cost V 4 bases and J 7 bases; bases outside gene matches: 12. The CDR3 spans 15 residues. Germline CDR1 and CDR2: MGHRA and YSYEKL. CDR3 sequence reads: CASSPERRGGGEQYF. Here the CDR3 DNA reads TGCGCCAGCAGCCCTGAAAGACGGGGGGGCGGTGAGCAGTACTTC.